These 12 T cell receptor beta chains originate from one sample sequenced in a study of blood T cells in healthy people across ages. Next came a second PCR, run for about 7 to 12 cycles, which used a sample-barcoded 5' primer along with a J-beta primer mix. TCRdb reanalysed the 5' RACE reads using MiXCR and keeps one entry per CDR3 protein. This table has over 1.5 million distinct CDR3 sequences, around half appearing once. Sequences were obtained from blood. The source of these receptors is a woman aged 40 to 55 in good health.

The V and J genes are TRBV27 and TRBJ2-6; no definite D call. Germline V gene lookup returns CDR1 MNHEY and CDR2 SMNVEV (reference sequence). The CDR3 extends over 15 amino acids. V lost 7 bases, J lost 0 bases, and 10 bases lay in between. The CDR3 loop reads CASKPQRSGANVLTF. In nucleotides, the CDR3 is TGTGCCAGCAAGCCCCAGCGCTCTGGGGCCAACGTCCTGACTTTC.

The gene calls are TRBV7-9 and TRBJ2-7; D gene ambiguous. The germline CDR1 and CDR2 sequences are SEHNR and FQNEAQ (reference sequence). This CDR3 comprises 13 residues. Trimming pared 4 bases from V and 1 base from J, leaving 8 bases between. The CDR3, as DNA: TGTGCCAGCAGCTCCCAAAATTCCTACGAGCAGTACTTC. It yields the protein CASSSQNSYEQYF. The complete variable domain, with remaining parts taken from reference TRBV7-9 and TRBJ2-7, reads DTGVSQNPRHKITKRGQNVTFRCDPISEHNRLYWYRQTLGQGPEFLTYFQNEAQLEKSRLLSDRFSAERPKGSFSTLEIQRTEQGDSAMYLCASSSQNSYEQYFGPGTRLTVT.

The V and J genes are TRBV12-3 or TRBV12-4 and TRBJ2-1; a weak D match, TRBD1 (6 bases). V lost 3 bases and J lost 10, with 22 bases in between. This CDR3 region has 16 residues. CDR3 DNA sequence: TGTGCCAGCAGTTTCTCCACAGGGTATCTTAGCAAAGAGCAGTTCTTC. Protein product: CASSFSTGYLSKEQFF.

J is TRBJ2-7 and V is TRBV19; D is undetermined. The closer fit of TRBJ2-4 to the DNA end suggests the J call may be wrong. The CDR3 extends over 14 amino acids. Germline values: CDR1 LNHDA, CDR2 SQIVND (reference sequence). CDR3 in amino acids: CASSWAGPGNIQYF. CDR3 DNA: TGTGCCAGTAGTTGGGCCGGTCCGGGAAACATTCAGTACTTC.

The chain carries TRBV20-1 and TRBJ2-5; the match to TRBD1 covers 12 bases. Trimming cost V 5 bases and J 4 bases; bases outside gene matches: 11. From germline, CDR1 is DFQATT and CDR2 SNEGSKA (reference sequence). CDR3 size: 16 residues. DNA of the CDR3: TGCAGTGCTTGGGACAGGGGGCGTTTAAAGGGAGAGACCCAGTACTTC. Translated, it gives CSAWDRGRLKGETQYF.

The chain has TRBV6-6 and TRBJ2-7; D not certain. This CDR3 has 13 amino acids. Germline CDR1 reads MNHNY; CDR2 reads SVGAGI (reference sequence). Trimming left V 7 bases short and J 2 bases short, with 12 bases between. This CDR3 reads CASTSYQTYEQYF. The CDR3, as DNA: TGTGCCAGCACAAGCTATCAAACCTACGAGCAGTACTTC.

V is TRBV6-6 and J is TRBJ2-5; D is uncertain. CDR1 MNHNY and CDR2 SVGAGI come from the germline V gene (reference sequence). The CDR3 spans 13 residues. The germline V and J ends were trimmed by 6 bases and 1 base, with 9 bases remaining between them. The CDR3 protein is CASRIILQETQYF. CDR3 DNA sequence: TGTGCCAGCAGGATAATCCTCCAAGAGACCCAGTACTTC.

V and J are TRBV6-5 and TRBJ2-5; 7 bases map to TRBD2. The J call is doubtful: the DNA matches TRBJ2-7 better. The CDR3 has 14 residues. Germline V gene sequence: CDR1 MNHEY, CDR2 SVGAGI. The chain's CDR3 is CASSDPGGGYEQYF. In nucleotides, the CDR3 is TGTGCCAGCAGTGACCCGGGGGGAGGCTACGAGCAGTACTTC.

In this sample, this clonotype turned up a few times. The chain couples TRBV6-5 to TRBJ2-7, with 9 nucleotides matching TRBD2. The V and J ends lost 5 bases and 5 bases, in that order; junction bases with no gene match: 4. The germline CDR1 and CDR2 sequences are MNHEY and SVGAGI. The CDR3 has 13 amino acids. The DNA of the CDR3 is TGTGCCAGCAGTCGTAGCGGGGGCGACGAGCAGTACTTC. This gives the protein CASSRSGGDEQYF.

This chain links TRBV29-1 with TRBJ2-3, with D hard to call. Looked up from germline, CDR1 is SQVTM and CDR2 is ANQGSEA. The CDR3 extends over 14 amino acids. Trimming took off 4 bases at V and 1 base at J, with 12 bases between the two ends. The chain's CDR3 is CSVATTQGTDTQYF. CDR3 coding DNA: TGCAGCGTTGCTACTACCCAAGGCACAGATACGCAGTATTTT.

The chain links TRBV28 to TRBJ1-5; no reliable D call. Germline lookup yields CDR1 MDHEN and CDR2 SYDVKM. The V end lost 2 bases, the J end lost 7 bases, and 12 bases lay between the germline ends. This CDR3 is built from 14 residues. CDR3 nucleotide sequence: TGTGCCAGCAGTTTAAAGATAAAGGCCCAGCCCCAGCATTTT. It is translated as CASSLKIKAQPQHF.

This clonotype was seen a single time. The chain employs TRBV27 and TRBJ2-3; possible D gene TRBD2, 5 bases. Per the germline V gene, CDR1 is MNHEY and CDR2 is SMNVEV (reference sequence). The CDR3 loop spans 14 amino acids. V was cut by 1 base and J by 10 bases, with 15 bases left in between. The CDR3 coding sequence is TGTGCCAGCAGTTTATTTGTGGGAGAGAGGGCGCAGTATTTT. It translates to CASSLFVGERAQYF.